The text below deals with one T cell receptor (beta chain). Amplification used 60 Vbeta primers and 13 Jbeta primers. This table comes from immunoSEQ multiplex PCR, and its TCRdb copy is limited to in-frame clones, with some not included. The sample carries about 170,000 clones, about four fifths recorded once. This sample was taken from a study of cytomegalovirus exposure and HLA in healthy donors. This receptor was identified in a man aged 30-40 years in good health and CMV-seropositive. Input material: PBMCs.

In nucleotides, the CDR3 is TGTGCCAGCATGAGGGCAAACTATGGCTACACCTTC. Protein: CASMRANYGYTF. The V gene is TRBV6-1, the J gene TRBJ1-2; no definite D call. The length of the CDR3 is 12 residues. CDR1 MNHNS and CDR2 SASEGT come from the germline V gene. The ends were cut back, 7 bases at V and 2 bases at J, with 8 bases in the middle.